These T cell receptor beta chains were read from a single sample in a study of Tregs in tolerant kidney transplant recipients. TCRdb's copy holds only in-frame clones and misses some; the assay was immunoSEQ multiplex PCR. The table lists approximately 90,000 clones, approximately 94% of them singletons. Specimen: CD8+ T cells from blood. These receptors were taken from a human donor in good health. The CDR3 runs from the conserved cysteine through the conserved F or W. Fields, in order: V gene, clone size, J gene, CDR3 protein. Only part of the rows carry a size: once, few, many, or a class if the clone is expanded.

>TRBV27|-|TRBJ2-4
CASSLIRAGIAKNIQYF
>TRBV7-9|-|TRBJ1-2
CASTLPGTPGYTF
>TRBV10-3|once|TRBJ2-1
CAISESEASGDYNEQFF
>TRBV6-4|-|TRBJ2-1
CASSDGTGGNEQFF
>TRBV6-1|-|TRBJ1-2
CASSEGGTTNYGYTF
>TRBV14|-|TRBJ2-7
CASSQDISYEQYF
>TRBV28|-|TRBJ2-7
CASSPDGYEQYF
>TRBV7-6|-|TRBJ2-7
CASSPSGGSLYEQYF
>TRBV6-1|-|TRBJ1-2
CASSEALLGYGYTF
>TRBV7-6|-|TRBJ2-1
CASSFRSGGDGNEQFF
>TRBV5-1|-|TRBJ2-7
CASSPRQGTAYEQYF
>TRBV5-6|-|TRBJ1-1
CASSQDPGTEAFF
>TRBV30|-|TRBJ1-5
CAWSVLSLNQPQHF
>TRBV4-2|-|TRBJ2-7
CASRPGKSSYEQYF
>TRBV2|-|TRBJ1-1
CASSGGRLEAFF